These 11 T cell receptor beta chains came from one sample sequenced in a study of CD8 T cells in Susac syndrome. Random hexamers were used to reverse transcribe roughly 0.5 to 1 ug of RNA. TCRdb reprocessed the immunoSEQ multiplex PCR reads with MiXCR, giving one entry per CDR3 protein. The repertoire holds a few hundred thousand distinct CDR3 sequences, 95% seen once, with roughly 0.09% in the top ten. Sequences were obtained from CD4+ T cells from PBMCs. Every receptor here comes from a human donor with multiple sclerosis.

The chain has TRBV6-5 and TRBJ1-5, with 8 bases that match TRBD1. The junction had 3 bases not matched to a gene; V was cut back by 2 bases and J by 3 bases. CDR3 length: 15 residues. CDR1 MNHEY and CDR2 SVGAGI come from the germline V gene. CDR3 nucleotides: TGTGCCAGCAGTTACCAGGACAGGGTCAATCAGCCCCAGCATTTT. As protein: CASSYQDRVNQPQHF.

The chain uses TRBV7-2 and TRBJ2-7, with D maybe TRBD2 (5 bases). The CDR3 contains 17 residues. Germline V lookup: CDR1 SGHTA, CDR2 FQGNSA. V dropped 4 bases and J dropped 0 bases, with 19 bases sitting between them. CDR3 DNA: TGTGCCAGCAGCTCCCTGGTGGCTTGGGAGACCTCCTACGAGCAGTACTTC. Encoded protein: CASSSLVAWETSYEQYF.

V gene TRBV6-5 combines with J gene TRBJ1-4, with D tentatively TRBD1 (5 bases). CDR1 is MNHEY and CDR2 is SVGAGI in the germline V gene. This CDR3 spans 14 amino acids. Trimming stripped 2 bases from V and 3 bases from J, with 7 bases between. The CDR3 is CASSYRGSNEKLFF. In DNA, the CDR3 is TGTGCCAGCAGTTACCGGGGGTCTAATGAAAAACTGTTTTTT.

The count of this clonotype is one. The V and J genes are TRBV30 and TRBJ1-3; D unresolved. The germline V gene has CDR1 GTSNPN and CDR2 SVGIG (reference sequence). The CDR3 has 14 amino acids. V was cut by 5 bases and J by 0 bases, with 11 bases left in between. CDR3 nucleotides: TGTGCCTGGGGAGCAAAGAGCTCTGGAAACACCATATATTTT. Encoded protein: CAWGAKSSGNTIYF.

V usage is TRBV6-5 and J usage is TRBJ2-1; TRBD1 matches 9 bases. Trimming at V came to 5 bases and at J to 6 bases, leaving 2 bases not matched to a gene. The CDR3 sequence is 13 residues long. Per germline, CDR1 MNHEY and CDR2 SVGAGI. The CDR3 here is CASSLGQGNEQFF. The CDR3 DNA sequence: TGTGCCAGCAGTCTGGGACAGGGCAATGAGCAGTTCTTC.

This chain links TRBV20-1 with TRBJ2-7; 9 bases map to TRBD1. Germline V lookup: CDR1 DFQATT, CDR2 SNEGSKA (reference sequence). The CDR3 is 14 residues long. The CDR3: CRLPGQGVEYEQYF. The CDR3 DNA follows: TGCAGACTACCGGGACAGGGCGTAGAGTACGAGCAGTACTTC.

This clonotype appeared a single time. V and J are TRBV15 and TRBJ2-5; no firm D call. This CDR3 is built from 16 residues. CDR1 and CDR2 from the germline V gene are LNHNV and YYDKDF (reference sequence). V was trimmed by 0 bases and J by 6 bases, leaving 17 bases between them. CDR3 residues: CATSRDGQGLAKTQYF. Written as DNA, the CDR3 is TGTGCCACCAGCAGAGATGGTCAAGGGTTGGCGAAGACCCAGTACTTC.

The chain employs TRBV10-1 and TRBJ2-7, with TRBD1 identical over 10 bases. The J segment lost 3 bases and the V segment lost 6 bases, leaving 11 bases of the junction unmatched. This CDR3 is 16 amino acids long. The germline V gene encodes CDR1 WNHNN and CDR2 SYGVQD (reference sequence). The CDR3: CASSYSRDRGLYEQYF. The CDR3 DNA reads as TGCGCCAGCAGCTACTCCCGGGACAGGGGACTCTACGAGCAGTACTTC.

The CDR3 DNA reads TGTGCCTGGAGTGTACTCGGAGCAGGCATTCAGTACTTC. Translating it yields CAWSVLGAGIQYF. The chain combines TRBV30 with TRBJ2-4, with D unclear. V shed 0 bases and J shed 9 bases, with 12 bases lying between them. The germline gives CDR1 GTSNPN, CDR2 SVGIG (reference sequence). The CDR3 covers 13 residues.

The CDR3: CASSQAAVRRTDTQYF. CDR3 bases: TGTGCCAGCAGCCAAGCAGCGGTTCGGCGCACAGATACGCAGTATTTT. The chain is built from TRBV3-1 and TRBJ2-3; D might be TRBD2 (5 bases). Looked up from germline, CDR1 is LGHDT and CDR2 is YNNKEL (reference sequence). V was pared by 1 base and J by 1 base, with 12 bases between. The CDR3 covers 16 residues.

This clonotype is a singleton in its sample. The V gene is TRBV3-1, the J gene TRBJ1-3; no reliable D call. V lost 11 bases to trimming and J lost 0 bases, with 20 bases between them. The CDR3 runs 16 residues. The germline V gene has CDR1 LGHDT and CDR2 YNNKEL (reference sequence). As DNA, the CDR3 is TGTGCCCTCAGACGGCGGGCCGCGTACTCTGGAAACACCATATATTTT. It translates to CALRRRAAYSGNTIYF.